One sample yielded the 23 T cell receptor beta chains listed below, sequenced in a study of blood T cell repertoires in COVID-19. Repertoires were generated with immunoSEQ multiplex PCR, while TCRdb's copy carries only in-frame clones and drops some. The repertoire holds under 250,000 clones, with around 83% as singletons. The source material was peripheral blood. The receptors derive from a woman in her forties or fifties with acute or convalescent COVID-19.

This chain connects TRBV10-3 to TRBJ1-2; 7 nucleotides match TRBD1. CDR1 and CDR2 from the germline V gene are ENHRY and SYGVKD. This CDR3 has 13 residues. The junction had 3 bases not matched to a gene; V was cut back by 0 bases and J by 8 bases. CDR3 DNA: TGTGCCATCAGTGAGTCAGGGGGCTTGGGCTACACCTTC. It codes for CAISESGGLGYTF.

This chain uses TRBV11-2 with TRBJ2-7, with D maybe TRBD2 (5 bases). The ends were cut back, 5 bases at V and 6 bases at J, with 11 bases in the middle. The CDR3 totals 12 residues. Germline CDR1 SGHAT, CDR2 FQNNGV. The CDR3 loop reads CASSPGVGEQYF. As DNA, the CDR3 is TGTGCCAGCAGCCCCGGGGTCGGCGAGCAGTACTTC. Full variable domain (rest looked up from reference TRBV11-2 and TRBJ2-7): EAGVAQSPRYKIIEKRQSVAFWCNPISGHATLYWYQQILGQGPKLLIQFQNNGVVDDSQLPKDRFSAERLKGVDSTLKIQPAKLEDSAVYLCASSPGVGEQYFGPGTRLTVT.

This chain joins TRBV4-2 and TRBJ2-1, with unresolved D. V was trimmed by 2 bases and J by 8 bases, leaving 19 bases between them. The germline V gene has CDR1 LGHNA and CDR2 YNFKEQ. This CDR3 contains 16 residues. In nucleotides, the CDR3 is TGTGCCAGCAGCCAACTAAAAGGAGAAACGCCCGATGAGCAGTTCTTC. This sequence encodes CASSQLKGETPDEQFF.

The chain combines TRBV5-6 with TRBJ1-2; 7 bases fit TRBD1. Germline V gene lookup returns CDR1 SGHDT and CDR2 YYEEEE. CDR3 length: 12 residues. V trimming: 4 bases; J trimming: 6 bases; junction bases outside the gene matches: 3. Here the CDR3 DNA reads TGTGCCAGCAGCCAGACAGGGCATGGCTACACCTTC. The encoded protein is CASSQTGHGYTF.

V and J are TRBV5-6 and TRBJ1-2; D gene ambiguous. Looked up from germline, CDR1 is SGHDT and CDR2 is YYEEEE. The CDR3 contains 14 residues. Trimming removed 5 bases from V and 8 bases from J, with 19 bases in between. In DNA form, the CDR3 reads TGTGCCAGCAGGCGGGATAGAGAGTACCCGGGCTACACCTTC. The encoded protein is CASRRDREYPGYTF.

The table lists this clone with a few counts. Within the sample, other DNA sequences also encode this same CDR3. The CDR3 DNA is TGTGCCAGCAGTCCTGGGACTTACGAGCAGTACTTC. Translated: CASSPGTYEQYF. This sequence joins TRBV6-5 and TRBJ2-7, with TRBD2 as a possible D gene (6 bases). The CDR3 has 12 residues. Germline V gives CDR1 MNHEY, CDR2 SVGAGI. V was clipped by 5 bases and J by 4 bases, with 9 bases between them.

The gene calls are TRBV5-4 and TRBJ2-5, with D possibly TRBD2 on 6 matching bases. With 5 bases removed from V and 5 bases from J, the gap between germline ends came to 16 bases. Germline assignment: CDR1 SGHNT and CDR2 YYREEE (reference sequence). This CDR3 comprises 14 residues. The CDR3: CASSPVGGVETQYF. DNA for the CDR3: TGTGCCAGCAGTCCGGTGGGAGGTGTGGAGACCCAGTACTTC.

This rearrangement joins TRBV2 to TRBJ2-5; D is unclear. With 4 bases removed from V and 5 bases from J, the gap between germline ends came to 8 bases. Germline V gene lookup returns CDR1 SNHLY and CDR2 FYNNEI. This CDR3 region has 12 residues. This chain's CDR3 is CASSAGYETQYF. The CDR3 nucleotides are TGTGCCAGCAGTGCCGGGTACGAGACCCAGTACTTC.

V gene TRBV5-1 combines with J gene TRBJ1-4, with TRBD1 as a possible D gene (5 bases). The CDR3 length is 12 residues. Germline loops: CDR1 SGHRS, CDR2 YFSETQ. V lost 0 bases and J 12 bases, leaving 9 bases between the germline ends. Here the CDR3 reads CASSLGQPELFF. The CDR3 DNA reads as TGCGCCAGCAGCTTGGGACAGCCGGAACTGTTTTTT. Full variable domain (remainder filled in from reference TRBV5-1 and TRBJ1-4): KAGVTQTPRYLIKTRGQQVTLSCSPISGHRSVSWYQQTPGQGLQFLFEYFSETQRNKGNFPGRFSGRQFSNSRSEMNVSTLELGDSALYLCASSLGQPELFFGSGTQLSVL.

The chain recombines TRBV5-5 with TRBJ1-3, with TRBD1 matching over 8 bases. The germline V gene has CDR1 SGHKS and CDR2 YYEKEE (reference sequence). The CDR3 spans 15 residues. V dropped 4 bases and J dropped 1; count of bases not matched to a gene: 4. CDR3 sequence: CASSQTGDSGNTIYF. CDR3 in DNA: TGTGCCAGCAGCCAGACAGGGGATTCTGGAAACACCATATATTTT.

This CDR3 is CASSEVTAGQAYEQYF. CDR3 coding DNA: TGTGCCAGCAGTGAAGTGACGGCGGGACAGGCCTACGAGCAGTACTTC. The rearrangement joins TRBV6-1 to TRBJ2-7, with TRBD1 identical over 8 bases. This CDR3 spans 16 amino acids. With V trimmed by 1 base and J by 2 bases, 7 bases remained unmatched. From germline, CDR1 is MNHNS and CDR2 SASEGT.

The chain combines TRBV5-1 with TRBJ1-2; possible D gene TRBD1, 5 bases. Germline CDR1 and CDR2: SGHRS and YFSETQ. V was shortened by 0 bases and J by 4 bases, with 7 bases between the two germline ends. The CDR3 totals 13 residues. The CDR3 loop is CASSLGQSYGYTF. CDR3 DNA: TGCGCCAGCAGCTTGGGACAGTCCTATGGCTACACCTTC.

This sequence joins TRBV2 and TRBJ2-7, with D possibly matching TRBD1 (5 bases). The CDR3 has 13 residues. Trimming took 7 bases from V and 5 from J, leaving 15 bases between them. Germline V lookup: CDR1 SNHLY, CDR2 FYNNEI. Written as DNA, the CDR3 is TGTGCCAGCAAGACACCAGGGTACCACGAGCAGTACTTC. It is translated as CASKTPGYHEQYF.

The table lists this clone with a count of one. V and J are TRBV5-1 and TRBJ2-1, with 10 positions matching TRBD2. Germline CDR1 reads SGHRS; CDR2 reads YFSETQ. This CDR3 region has 15 residues. Trimming removed 1 base from V and 5 bases from J; junction bases left unmatched: 3. Here the CDR3 reads CASSLIGLADNEQFF. The CDR3, as DNA: TGCGCCAGCAGCTTGATCGGACTAGCGGACAATGAGCAGTTCTTC.

This chain uses TRBV28 with TRBJ1-2; D remains ambiguous. The V gene lost 5 bases and the J gene lost 8 bases, with 21 bases spanning the gap. This CDR3 is built from 15 residues. Germline loops: CDR1 MDHEN, CDR2 SYDVKM. CDR3 DNA sequence: TGTGCCAGCAGTCCTTTCCGACTTTTGGATTTGGGCTACACCTTC. Translation gives CASSPFRLLDLGYTF.

The chain employs TRBV6-1 and TRBJ2-1; D is perhaps TRBD2 (6 bases). This CDR3 is built from 15 residues. Germline-derived CDR1 and CDR2 are MNHNS and SASEGT. V was trimmed by 2 bases and J by 7 bases, leaving 15 bases between them. DNA for the CDR3: TGTGCCAGCAGTGAACAAGGGGCGGCGGGGAATGAGCAGTTCTTC. Translated, it gives CASSEQGAAGNEQFF.

The table lists this clone with a few counts. The chain uses TRBV10-3 and TRBJ1-2; D is ambiguous. The CDR3 extends over 14 amino acids. Per germline, CDR1 ENHRY and CDR2 SYGVKD. V gave up 4 bases and J gave up 0 bases, with 9 bases separating them. DNA for the CDR3: TGTGCCATCAGTGTTGAGATTACTAACTATGGCTACACCTTC. Translated: CAISVEITNYGYTF.

V and J are TRBV9 and TRBJ2-3, with D possibly TRBD2 on 6 matching bases. There are 14 residues in the CDR3. The germline V and J ends were trimmed by 5 bases and 6 bases, with 16 bases remaining between them. Germline-derived CDR1 and CDR2 are SGDLS and YYNGEE. Here the CDR3 reads CASSAVSGLDTQYF. The CDR3 DNA follows: TGTGCCAGCAGTGCCGTGAGCGGGCTCGATACGCAGTATTTT.

V gene TRBV9 combines with J gene TRBJ1-1, with 7 bases identical to TRBD1. Germline values: CDR1 SGDLS, CDR2 YYNGEE. The CDR3 extends over 13 amino acids. With 0 bases clipped from V and 4 bases from J, the junction kept 0 bases outside the gene matches. The CDR3 spells CASSVDRGTEAFF. The DNA for the CDR3 is TGTGCCAGCAGCGTAGACAGGGGCACTGAAGCTTTCTTT.

This chain uses TRBV28 with TRBJ2-1; 9 bases map to TRBD2. Germline-derived CDR1 and CDR2 are MDHEN and SYDVKM. This CDR3 contains 15 residues. Unmatched junction bases numbered 9, after V lost 6 bases and J lost 6 bases. DNA of the CDR3: TGTGCCAGCAGCGAAGCGGGGGGCGCGGGCAATGAGCAGTTCTTC. Its translation is CASSEAGGAGNEQFF.

The V call is TRBV18, the J call TRBJ2-7; 9 bases agree with TRBD1. The CDR3 contains 16 residues. The germline V gene has CDR1 KGHSH and CDR2 LQKENI. V lost 6 bases and J lost 1; bases outside the gene matches: 10. Written as DNA, the CDR3 is TGTGCCAGCTCGTCCGGGACAGGGTTAGTTTCCTACGAGCAGTACTTC. Protein: CASSSGTGLVSYEQYF.

This sequence joins TRBV6-6 and TRBJ1-5; TRBD1 is a possible D gene (6 bases). CDR1 and CDR2 (germline): MNHNY, SVGAGI (reference sequence). The CDR3 consists of 16 residues. Between the trimmed V and J ends, which lost 7 bases and 3 bases, there was a span of 19 bases. As DNA, the CDR3 is TGTGCCAGCATTCATCACCGGGACAACTTCAATCAGCCCCAGCATTTT. Its translation is CASIHHRDNFNQPQHF.

J is TRBJ2-7 and V is TRBV15, with TRBD2 matching over 7 bases. Losses at the gene ends were 0 bases for V and 6 bases for J; bases not matched to a gene: 11. The CDR3 contains 16 residues. Germline values: CDR1 LNHNV, CDR2 YYDKDF (reference sequence). The CDR3 sequence is CATSRDYGAGSIEQYF. CDR3 DNA: TGTGCCACCAGCAGAGATTACGGAGCGGGGTCAATCGAGCAGTACTTC.